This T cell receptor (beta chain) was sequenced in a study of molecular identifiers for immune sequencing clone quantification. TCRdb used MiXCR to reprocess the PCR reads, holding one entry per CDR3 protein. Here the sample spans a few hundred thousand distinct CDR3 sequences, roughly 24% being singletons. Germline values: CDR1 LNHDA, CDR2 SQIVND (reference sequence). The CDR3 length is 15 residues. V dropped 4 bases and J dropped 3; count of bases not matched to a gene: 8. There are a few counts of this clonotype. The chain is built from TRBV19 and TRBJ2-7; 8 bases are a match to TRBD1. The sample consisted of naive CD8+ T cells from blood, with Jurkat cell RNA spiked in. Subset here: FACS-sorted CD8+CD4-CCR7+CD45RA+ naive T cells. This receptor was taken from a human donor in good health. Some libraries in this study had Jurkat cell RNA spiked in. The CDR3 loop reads CASSSPGTGFYEQYF. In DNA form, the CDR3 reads TGTGCCAGTAGTAGCCCCGGGACAGGCTTCTACGAGCAGTACTTC.